This T cell receptor (beta chain) was captured by sequencing in a study of cytomegalovirus exposure and HLA in healthy donors. The PCR made use of 60 Vbeta and 13 Jbeta primers. Sequencing was performed with immunoSEQ multiplex PCR; in TCRdb, only in-frame clones are kept and a portion is missing. The sample holds about 180,000 clones, 80% seen once. The sequence was collected from a man aged 40-49 years in good health and CMV-seronegative. What was sequenced was PBMCs.

Here the CDR3 reads CASSFSTADTQYF. CDR3 in DNA: TGTGCCAGCAGTTTCTCCACAGCAGATACGCAGTATTTT. The chain joins TRBV27 to TRBJ2-3; D uncertain. Germline CDR1 and CDR2: MNHEY and SMNVEV (reference sequence). CDR3 size: 13 residues. Trimming took off 3 bases at V and 4 bases at J, with 8 bases between the two ends.